These 25 T cell receptor beta chains were sequenced from one sample in a study of T cell repertoires and leukemia-associated antigens. Their specific antigens are unknown. MiXCR, applied by TCRdb to the 5' RACE reads, yields one record per CDR3 protein. The sample lists about 15,000 distinct CDR3 sequences, 30% to 45% occurring once. Material for sequencing was CD3+ T cells sorted from blood and cultured. The receptors were gathered from a female donor in good health.

The rearrangement joins TRBV27 to TRBJ2-1, with D perhaps being TRBD1 or TRBD2 (5 bases each). There are 12 residues in the CDR3. CDR1 is MNHEY and CDR2 is SMNVEV in the germline V gene (reference sequence). V was cut by 8 bases and J by 8 bases, with 13 bases left in between. CDR3 amino acids: CASSGTGYEQFF. CDR3 in DNA: TGTGCCAGCTCCGGGACGGGGTATGAGCAGTTCTTC.

This chain connects TRBV20-1 to TRBJ2-3, with D perhaps assigned TRBD1 or TRBD2 (5 bases each). Between the trimmed V and J ends, which lost 6 bases and 3 bases, there was a span of 13 bases. Looked up from germline, CDR1 is DFQATT and CDR2 is SNEGSKA (reference sequence). This CDR3 region has 13 residues. CDR3 coding DNA: TGCAGTGCCCGACCGGGACCAACAGATACGCAGTATTTT. Translation gives CSARPGPTDTQYF.

Sample share makes this clonotype medium-sized. DNA of the CDR3: TGCGCCAGCAGCGAGCAGGCCACGAACACTGAAGCTTTCTTT. This codes for CASSEQATNTEAFF. This chain uses TRBV5-1 with TRBJ1-1; D ambiguous. The CDR3 extends over 14 amino acids. Germline loops: CDR1 SGHRS, CDR2 YFSETQ. Trimming took 4 bases from V and 1 from J, leaving 11 bases between them.

The CDR3 reads CASSLIQGAYEQYF. DNA of the CDR3: TGCGCCAGCAGCTTAATACAGGGGGCGTACGAGCAGTACTTC. J is TRBJ2-7 and V is TRBV5-1; 9 nucleotides match TRBD1. CDR1 and CDR2 from the germline V gene are SGHRS and YFSETQ. This CDR3 contains 14 residues. After removal of 2 bases from V and 4 bases from J, the junction contained 4 bases not matched to a gene.

This clonotype was seen only once. At one boundary the junction diverges from the germline segment, which might be a read error. This chain joins TRBV5-1 and TRBJ2-7; D might be TRBD1 (6 bases). There are 15 residues in the CDR3. In germline, CDR1 is SGHRS, CDR2 YFSETQ. The CDR3 coding sequence is TGCGCCTGCAGTGCCAACACGGACAGAACCTACGAGCAGTACTTC. This sequence encodes CACSANTDRTYEQYF.

This clonotype is termed medium-sized (0.01 to 0.1%). The rearrangement joins TRBV25-1 to TRBJ2-1; TRBD2 aligns across 7 bases. CDR1 and CDR2 from the germline V gene are MGHDK and SYGVNS. The length of the CDR3 is 14 residues. The trim removed 5 bases at V and 4 bases at J, leaving 5 bases unmatched. CDR3 residues: CASSSSGTYNEQFF. The CDR3 DNA reads TGTGCCAGCAGTTCTAGCGGAACATACAATGAGCAGTTCTTC.

This chain connects TRBV6-2 or TRBV6-3 to TRBJ2-2, with TRBD2 matching over 10 bases. The CDR3 extends over 16 amino acids. The trim removed 9 bases at V and 6 bases at J, leaving 13 bases unmatched. Per the germline V gene, CDR1 is MNHEY and CDR2 is SVGEGT. The CDR3 loop reads CARIAGTSEGAGELFF. The CDR3 DNA is TGTGCCAGGATTGCCGGGACTAGCGAGGGTGCCGGGGAGCTGTTTTTT.

To note about this clonotype: One end of the junction varies from germline; a read error may be responsible. CDR3: CASSRNPTGANTGELSF. In DNA, the CDR3 is TGTGCCAGCAGCCGAAACCCGACAGGGGCGAACACCGGGGAGCTGTCTTTT. The V gene is TRBV5-6, the J gene TRBJ2-2, with 8 bases that match TRBD1. Germline CDR1 reads SGHDT; CDR2 reads YYEEEE. The CDR3 runs 17 residues.

This clonotype was counted only a few times. The rearrangement joins TRBV23-1 to TRBJ1-6; 8 nucleotides align to TRBD1. TRBV23-1 is classed as an ORF, of uncertain function. The CDR3 runs to 16 residues. The V and J ends lost 0 bases and 9 bases, in that order; junction bases with no gene match: 7. In DNA form, the CDR3 reads TGCGCCAGCAGTCAATCGGGGGACAGGCAATTTTCACCCCTCCACTTT. Encoded protein: CASSQSGDRQFSPLHF.

In its sample, this clonotype is medium-sized. The rearrangement uses TRBV7-2 and TRBJ1-3, with D perhaps matching TRBD1 (6 bases). V was cut by 5 bases and J by 0 bases, with 20 bases left in between. The CDR3 is made up of 18 amino acids. The germline V gene encodes CDR1 SGHTA and CDR2 FQGNSA. In DNA form, the CDR3 reads TGTGCCAGCAGCGCCCCTTGGGGGGAAGGGGGCTCTGGAAACACCATATATTTT. It is translated as CASSAPWGEGGSGNTIYF.

This clonotype is labeled as medium-sized. CDR3 nucleotide sequence: TGTGCCAGCTCACCAGGAACGGCAGATACGCAGTATTTT. This translates into CASSPGTADTQYF. The V and J genes are TRBV18 and TRBJ2-3, with D unclear. Per the germline V gene, CDR1 is KGHSH and CDR2 is LQKENI. Trimming removed 2 bases from V and 4 bases from J, with 7 bases in between. There are 13 residues in the CDR3. Drawing the rest from reference TRBV18 and TRBJ2-3, the complete variable domain is NAGVMQNPRHLVRRRGQEARLRCSPMKGHSHVYWYRQLPEEGLKFMVYLQKENIIDESGMPKERFSAEFPKEGPSILRIQQVVRGDSAAYFCASSPGTADTQYFGPGTRLTVL.

V usage is TRBV29-1 and J usage is TRBJ2-5, with TRBD1 identical over 7 bases. CDR3 length equals 13 residues. CDR1 and CDR2 from the germline V gene are SQVTM and ANQGSEA. V shed 7 bases, J shed 5 bases, and the junction held 10 bases outside the gene matches. Here the CDR3 reads CSAARGGGETQYF. The DNA for the CDR3 is TGCAGCGCTGCGAGAGGGGGCGGGGAGACCCAGTACTTC. The full variable domain, its missing parts supplied by reference TRBV29-1 and TRBJ2-5, is SAVISQKPSRDICQRGTSLTIQCQVDSQVTMMFWYRQQPGQSLTLIATANQGSEATYESGFVIDKFPISRPNLTFSTLTVSNMSPEDSSIYLCSAARGGGETQYFGPGTRLLVL.

Details on this clonotype: It is unclear where the CDR3 begins or ends on the DNA, so no DNA is shown, and the CDR3 is as TCRdb lists it. This sequence joins TRBV4-1 and TRBJ2-2. The CDR3 length is 15 residues, termini included. Per germline, CDR1 MGHRA and CDR2 YSYEKL. The CDR3 spells CASSLRAGNTGELFF.

On this clonotype itself: It is likely a read error, because the conserved phenylalanine at the end of the CDR3 is missing. It is unclear where the CDR3 begins or ends on the DNA, so no DNA is shown, and the CDR3 is as TCRdb lists it. The V gene is TRBV28, the J gene TRBJ2-3; no DNA check was done on the table's D call, TRBD2. Germline values: CDR1 MDHEN, CDR2 SYDVKM. The CDR3 has 14 amino acids, counting both end residues. The CDR3 here is CASTSRLAGGPPYL.

This clonotype showed up just a few times. Relative to the germline gene, one junction end is altered; a read error may explain this. This chain links TRBV15 with TRBJ2-3; the D is unclear. Germline-derived CDR1 and CDR2 are LNHNV and YYDKDF (reference sequence). The length of the CDR3 is 15 residues. In DNA, the CDR3 is TGTGCCACCAGAAGAGGCCCCAGTTTCACAGATACGCAGTACTTT. Amino acids: CATRRGPSFTDTQYF.

This clonotype showed up just a few times. The V gene is TRBV24-1, the J gene TRBJ2-1, with D perhaps matching TRBD1 (6 bases). The V end lost 4 bases, the J end lost 0 bases, and 18 bases lay between the germline ends. Germline V lookup: CDR1 KGHDR, CDR2 SFDVKD. CDR3 length equals 18 residues. The CDR3 reads CATSEPDLRGHSYNEQFF. The CDR3 nucleotides read TGTGCCACCAGTGAGCCAGACCTCAGGGGCCACTCCTACAATGAGCAGTTCTTC.

This clonotype has at least ten counts. A single base separates this from a much larger clone, so it may be a read error. The J gene is TRBJ1-5, the V gene TRBV20-1; TRBD1 matches at 7 bases. V was pared by 7 bases and J by 0 bases, with 3 bases of the junction left unmatched. The length of the CDR3 is 13 residues. Germline CDR1 and CDR2: DFQATT and SNEGSKA (reference sequence). In DNA, the CDR3 is TGCAGTGTAGGGGGCCCTAGCAATCAGCCCCAGCATTTT. As protein: CSVGGPSNQPQHF.

The V call is TRBV4-1, the J call TRBJ2-5; D remains unclear. The CDR3 has 14 residues. The V and J ends lost 4 bases and 4 bases respectively, with 13 bases between them. The germline gives CDR1 MGHRA, CDR2 YSYEKL. CDR3 DNA sequence: TGCGCCAGCAGCCGAGGTATCAACGCAGAGACCCAGTACTTC. Translating it yields CASSRGINAETQYF.

Points on this clonotype: Germline and junction disagree at one end, which may indicate a read error. This chain uses TRBV14 with TRBJ2-5; D gene unclear. This CDR3 is 13 amino acids long. CDR1 SGHDN and CDR2 FVKESK come from the germline V gene. The CDR3 protein is CASSQRNVVTLYF. In DNA form, the CDR3 reads TGTGCCAGCAGCCAACGTAACGTAGTGACCCTGTACTTC.

This clonotype showed up many times. The chain is built from TRBV7-2 and TRBJ2-7; D gene uncertain. Germline loops: CDR1 SGHTA, CDR2 FQGNSA. CDR3 length equals 18 residues. Trimming removed 2 bases at V and 0 bases at J, with 20 bases between. CDR3 DNA: TGTGCCAGCAGCTTAATCCTCTTGACTTATAGGGCCTCCTACGAGCAGTACTTC. Translation gives CASSLILLTYRASYEQYF. Combining the CDR3 with reference TRBV7-2 and TRBJ2-7 gives the whole variable domain GAGVSQSPSNKVTEKGKDVELRCDPISGHTALYWYRQSLGQGLEFLIYFQGNSAPDKSGLPSDRFSAERTGGSVSTLTIQRTQQEDSAVYLCASSLILLTYRASYEQYFGPGTRLTVT.

There are a few counts of this clonotype. The chain uses TRBV5-1 and TRBJ2-2, with TRBD1 identical over 8 bases. The germline CDR1 and CDR2 sequences are SGHRS and YFSETQ. The junction had 9 bases not matched to a gene; V was cut back by 4 bases and J by 7 bases. The CDR3 length is 15 residues. The CDR3 protein is CASSTRVTGGGELFF. The CDR3 DNA follows: TGCGCCAGCAGCACAAGAGTTACAGGGGGCGGGGAGCTGTTTTTT. The whole variable domain, remainder taken from reference TRBV5-1 and TRBJ2-2, is KAGVTQTPRYLIKTRGQQVTLSCSPISGHRSVSWYQQTPGQGLQFLFEYFSETQRNKGNFPGRFSGRQFSNSRSEMNVSTLELGDSALYLCASSTRVTGGGELFFGEGSRLTVL.

V usage is TRBV6-5 and J usage is TRBJ2-1, with TRBD2 matching over 9 bases. The CDR3 spans 15 residues. The V gene end was trimmed by 2 bases and the J gene end by 5 bases; junction bases not matched to a gene: 4. Germline assignment: CDR1 MNHEY and CDR2 SVGAGI. In DNA, the CDR3 is TGTGCCAGCAGTTACGGCCTAGCGGGGCACAATGAGCAGTTCTTC. Its protein product is CASSYGLAGHNEQFF.

This clonotype appeared a few times. The chain uses TRBV20-1 and TRBJ2-3, with D maybe TRBD2 (6 bases). Germline V gives CDR1 DFQATT, CDR2 SNEGSKA (reference sequence). There are 14 residues in the CDR3. The V end lost 5 bases, the J end lost 0 bases, and 12 bases lay between the germline ends. The DNA of the CDR3 is TGCAGTGCTCTTAGCGGCTCTAGCACAGATACGCAGTATTTT. Translated, it gives CSALSGSSTDTQYF.

This clonotype was picked up a small number of times. The junction departs from the called germline gene at one end, perhaps through a read error. The chain's CDR3 is CASSLTGRGDNEQLF. The CDR3 DNA sequence: TGCGCCAGCAGCTTGACCGGGAGGGGAGACAATGAGCAGCTCTTC. The rearrangement links TRBV5-1 to TRBJ2-1, with 8 bases identical to TRBD2. CDR3 length equals 15 residues. CDR1 SGHRS and CDR2 YFSETQ come from the germline V gene.

This clonotype rates as medium-sized. This chain connects TRBV5-1 to TRBJ2-5; D gene ambiguous. Trimming took off 0 bases at V and 0 bases at J, with 0 bases between the two ends. The CDR3 totals 12 residues. Germline CDR1 and CDR2: SGHRS and YFSETQ. The CDR3 sequence: CASSLDQETQYF. The DNA for the CDR3 is TGCGCCAGCAGCTTGGACCAAGAGACCCAGTACTTC.